Shown below are 26 T cell receptor beta chains from a single sample sequenced in a study of shared clonotypes between healthy human individuals. The table came from immunoSEQ multiplex PCR; TCRdb's copy has only in-frame clones and leaves some out. Of about 1.9 million clones detected, 93% appear once; the ten largest clones hold under 2%. Naive CD8 isolation took CD45RO-negative cells positively selected for CCR7 and excluded terminally differentiated effector memory CD45RA+ cells. Sequenced material: naive CD8+ T cells from PBMCs. These receptors were taken from a man aged 18 to 30 in good health. Some clones in this sample may be carry-over from other donors' samples.

CDR3 residues: CAISRTGSSYNEQFF. CDR3 DNA: TGTGCCATCAGTAGGACGGGGAGCTCCTACAATGAGCAGTTCTTC. This sequence joins TRBV10-3 and TRBJ2-1; D is perhaps TRBD2 (5 bases). Germline V lookup: CDR1 ENHRY, CDR2 SYGVKD. The CDR3 has 15 residues. V was shortened by 5 bases and J by 0 bases, with 11 bases between the two germline ends.

The CDR3 DNA reads TGTGCCAGCAGCAACGCCGACAGGCCTGGAAACACCATATATTTT. Protein: CASSNADRPGNTIYF. This chain connects TRBV7-6 to TRBJ1-3, with D perhaps TRBD1 (6 bases). Germline loops: CDR1 SGHVS, CDR2 FNYEAQ. The CDR3 contains 15 residues. Trimming removed 5 bases at V and 2 bases at J, with 13 bases between.

The V gene is TRBV6-5, the J gene TRBJ2-7, with TRBD1 matching 8 bases. CDR3 length: 14 amino acids. V gave up 6 bases and J gave up 3 bases; unmatched junction bases: 7. Germline V gene data show CDR1 as MNHEY and CDR2 as SVGAGI. CDR3 nucleotide sequence: TGTGCCAGCAGCGCCAGACAGGGGATCTACGAGCAGTACTTC. As protein: CASSARQGIYEQYF.

V usage is TRBV4-1 and J usage is TRBJ2-5; the match to TRBD1 covers 7 bases. The J call is uncertain, as TRBJ2-7 better fits the DNA end. CDR1 and CDR2 (germline): MGHRA, YSYEKL. The CDR3 contains 16 residues. This CDR3 is CASSHSRTGALYEQYF. The CDR3 coding sequence is TGCGCCAGCAGCCATTCACGGACAGGCGCCCTCTACGAGCAGTACTTC.

This chain uses TRBV7-9 with TRBJ2-5, with a tentative D call TRBD1 (5 bases). V shed 6 bases and J shed 2 bases, with 19 bases lying between them. The V gene's germline CDR1 is SEHNR and CDR2 FQNEAQ (reference sequence). CDR3 size: 16 residues. CDR3 DNA sequence: TGTGCCAGCAGTCGAACTGGGGCAGAGTGGCAAGAGACCCAGTACTTC. The encoded protein is CASSRTGAEWQETQYF.

As for this clone: Other DNA sequences in this sample translate to the same CDR3. The rearrangement joins TRBV28 to TRBJ1-5, with D unclear. From germline, CDR1 is MDHEN and CDR2 SYDVKM. This CDR3 is built from 13 residues. V was clipped by 2 bases and J by 0 bases, with 2 bases between them. CDR3 amino acids: CASSLDSNQPQHF. CDR3 sequence (DNA): TGTGCCAGCAGTTTAGATAGCAATCAGCCCCAGCATTTT.

This chain links TRBV7-9 with TRBJ1-2; perhaps TRBD1 as D (5 bases). V lost 4 bases and J 4 bases, leaving 19 bases between the germline ends. CDR1 and CDR2 from the germline V gene are SEHNR and FQNEAQ (reference sequence). The CDR3 sequence is 16 residues long. As DNA, the CDR3 is TGTGCCAGCAGCTCCGGGCCAGGGTCGGCTGGCTATGGCTACACCTTC. Amino acids: CASSSGPGSAGYGYTF.

This chain links TRBV30 with TRBJ2-5; 8 nucleotides align to TRBD1. The end of the DNA fits TRBJ2-7 better, so the J call may be wrong. Germline-derived CDR1 and CDR2 are GTSNPN and SVGIG (reference sequence). The length of the CDR3 is 15 residues. The CDR3, as DNA: TGTGCCTGGAGAAGTAGAGAGACAGGGGTCCACGAGCAGTACTTC. Encoded protein: CAWRSRETGVHEQYF.

The gene calls are TRBV9 and TRBJ1-2; D is undetermined. Trimming pared 8 bases from V and 8 bases from J, leaving 13 bases between. Germline V gene data show CDR1 as SGDLS and CDR2 as YYNGEE. CDR3 length equals 11 residues. The CDR3 here is CASESVRGYTF. CDR3 bases: TGTGCCAGTGAGTCGGTGCGAGGCTACACCTTC.

The gene calls are TRBV19 and TRBJ2-5, with D possibly TRBD2 on 5 matching bases. V lost 1 base to trimming and J lost 3 bases, with 9 bases between them. Germline V gives CDR1 LNHDA, CDR2 SQIVND (reference sequence). The CDR3 extends over 14 amino acids. The chain's CDR3 is CASSIVWGEETQYF. CDR3 bases: TGTGCCAGTAGTATAGTATGGGGAGAAGAGACCCAGTACTTC. Complete variable domain (other parts from reference TRBV19 and TRBJ2-5): DGGITQSPKYLFRKEGQNVTLSCEQNLNHDAMYWYRQDPGQGLRLIYYSQIVNDFQKGDIAEGYSVSREKKESFPLTVTSAQKNPTAFYLCASSIVWGEETQYFGPGTRLLVL.

Comments on this clone: At one end, the junction sequence differs from germline, possibly due to a read error. This rearrangement joins TRBV29-1 to TRBJ2-5, with no clear D. CDR1 is SQVTM, CDR2 ANQGSEA, per germline. The CDR3 is 14 residues long. The CDR3 DNA reads as TGCAGCGTAGAAGGTACAGATCTTGCAGAGACCCAGTACTTC. As protein: CSVEGTDLAETQYF.

Turning to this clone: The sample contains more than one DNA sequence encoding this CDR3. The CDR3 here is CASSYSSGEKLFF. CDR3 nucleotide sequence: TGTGCCAGCAGTTACTCGAGTGGGGAAAAACTGTTTTTT. The chain employs TRBV6-5 and TRBJ1-4; D call uncertain. CDR1 is MNHEY and CDR2 is SVGAGI in the germline V gene. V shed 0 bases and J shed 8 bases, with 7 bases lying between them. The CDR3 is made up of 13 amino acids.

This clone was seen a single time. The chain is built from TRBV5-3 and TRBJ2-1; D not resolved. TRBV5-3 is marked as an open reading frame, function uncertain. V lost 2 bases to trimming and J lost 1 base, with 16 bases between them. This CDR3 has 17 residues. CDR3 in DNA: TGTGCCAGAAGCTTAAGAGAACGGGTCTGGTCCTACAATGAGCAGTTCTTC. Residues: CARSLRERVWSYNEQFF.

The rearrangement links TRBV15 to TRBJ1-5, with D uncertain. Germline V gives CDR1 LNHNV, CDR2 YYDKDF (reference sequence). The CDR3 contains 14 residues. Trimming removed 5 bases at V and 6 bases at J, with 14 bases between. The CDR3 DNA is TGTGCCACCAGCCTTCGGGGAATTGGTCAGCCCCAGCATTTT. This translates into CATSLRGIGQPQHF. The entire variable domain, with the rest obtained from reference TRBV15 and TRBJ1-5, is as follows: DAMVIQNPRYQVTQFGKPVTLSCSQTLNHNVMYWYQQKSSQAPKLLFHYYDKDFNNEADTPDNFQSRRPNTSFCFLDIRSPGLGDTAMYLCATSLRGIGQPQHFGDGTRLSIL.

V is TRBV5-1 and J is TRBJ1-1, with 10 bases matching TRBD1. Germline V lookup: CDR1 SGHRS, CDR2 YFSETQ. J was trimmed by 5 bases and V by 4 bases; bases with no gene match: 14. The length of the CDR3 is 17 residues. The CDR3 DNA reads TGCGCCAGCAGCCTGGGAGGGACAGGGGTCGCGGGGACTGAAGCTTTCTTT. Translation gives CASSLGGTGVAGTEAFF.

The chain employs TRBV14 and TRBJ2-5, with 11 nucleotides matching TRBD2. The CDR3 runs to 15 residues. Germline CDR1 and CDR2: SGHDN and FVKESK. With V trimmed by 3 bases and J by 2 bases, 2 bases remained unmatched. The DNA of the CDR3 is TGTGCCAGCAGCCAGAGGACTAGCGGGCAAGAGACCCAGTACTTC. Protein: CASSQRTSGQETQYF.

This clone was seen only once. The chain has TRBV7-6 and TRBJ2-2, with 10 positions matching TRBD2. Germline lookup yields CDR1 SGHVS and CDR2 FNYEAQ. V trimming: 5 bases; J trimming: 4 bases; junction bases outside the gene matches: 7. The CDR3 consists of 16 residues. The CDR3 DNA sequence: TGTGCCAGCAGCAGTCCGCTAGCGGGAGTCACCGGGGAGCTGTTTTTT. Translating gives CASSSPLAGVTGELFF.

The gene calls are TRBV2 and TRBJ2-7; 7 nucleotides agree with TRBD2. V lost 4 bases, J lost 3 bases, and 9 bases stayed unmatched. The germline gives CDR1 SNHLY, CDR2 FYNNEI. The CDR3 spans 15 residues. The CDR3 sequence: CASSGGSGDYYEQYF. CDR3 DNA sequence: TGTGCCAGCAGTGGGGGGAGCGGGGATTACTACGAGCAGTACTTC. The complete variable domain, with remaining parts taken from reference TRBV2 and TRBJ2-7, reads EPEVTQTPSHQVTQMGQEVILRCVPISNHLYFYWYRQILGQKVEFLVSFYNNEISEKSEIFDDQFSVERPDGSNFTLKIRSTKLEDSAMYFCASSGGSGDYYEQYFGPGTRLTVT.

For this clone: Other DNA sequences in this specimen translate into the identical CDR3. The chain's CDR3 is CASSQARLSYEQYF. CDR3 coding DNA: TGCGCCAGCAGCCAAGCGAGACTATCCTACGAGCAGTACTTC. The chain links TRBV4-1 to TRBJ2-7, with D tentatively TRBD2 (5 bases). The CDR3 has 14 residues. Germline V gene data show CDR1 as MGHRA and CDR2 as YSYEKL. Trimming removed 1 base from V and 1 base from J, with 8 bases in between.

On this clone: The sample contains more than one DNA sequence encoding this CDR3. V gene TRBV4-3 combines with J gene TRBJ2-2, with TRBD2 matching 7 bases. Trimming removed 0 bases from V and 6 bases from J; junction bases left unmatched: 4. CDR1 and CDR2 (germline): LGHNA, YSLEER. This CDR3 is built from 15 residues. For the CDR3, the DNA is TGCGCCAGCAGCCAAGATCGGGGGAGGGCCGGGGAGCTGTTTTTT. Translated, it gives CASSQDRGRAGELFF.

This chain connects TRBV5-4 to TRBJ2-7; D is unresolved. The V gene's germline CDR1 is SGHNT and CDR2 YYREEE (reference sequence). Trimming took 0 bases from V and 2 from J, leaving 6 bases between them. CDR3 length: 13 amino acids. The CDR3, as DNA: TGTGCCAGCAGCTTGGCTGGGACCTACGAGCAGTACTTC. Protein sequence: CASSLAGTYEQYF.

The chain links TRBV4-3 to TRBJ2-2; 7 positions agree with TRBD2. The CDR3 sequence is 16 residues long. Germline V gene data show CDR1 as LGHNA and CDR2 as YSLEER. J was trimmed by 6 bases and V by 0 bases; bases with no gene match: 7. The CDR3 loop reads CASSQDKWEGSGELFF. In DNA, the CDR3 is TGCGCCAGCAGCCAAGATAAGTGGGAGGGATCCGGGGAGCTGTTTTTT.

This chain uses TRBV27 with TRBJ2-2; 7 nucleotides line up with TRBD1. The trim removed 7 bases at V and 6 bases at J, leaving 8 bases unmatched. The CDR3 runs 14 residues. In germline, CDR1 is MNHEY, CDR2 SMNVEV (reference sequence). DNA for the CDR3: TGTGCCAGCATCAATCGACAGGGTCCCGGGGAGCTGTTTTTT. It yields the protein CASINRQGPGELFF.

The rearrangement joins TRBV4-1 to TRBJ2-1, with TRBD2 matching 9 bases. CDR3 size: 16 residues. Per the germline V gene, CDR1 is MGHRA and CDR2 is YSYEKL. V trimming: 1 base; J trimming: 6 bases; junction bases outside the gene matches: 7. CDR3 sequence reads: CASSQGSSGGTNEQFF. The CDR3 region has the DNA TGCGCCAGCAGCCAAGGATCCAGCGGGGGGACCAATGAGCAGTTCTTC.

This chain connects TRBV9 to TRBJ1-1, with D perhaps matching TRBD1 (6 bases). The germline gives CDR1 SGDLS, CDR2 YYNGEE. The CDR3 contains 14 residues. V dropped 4 bases and J dropped 7 bases, with 17 bases sitting between them. CDR3 loop: CASSPQDSTHEAFF. The CDR3 DNA reads as TGTGCCAGCAGCCCACAGGACAGCACTCATGAAGCTTTCTTT.

The V gene is TRBV6-5, the J gene TRBJ2-7; weak D call: TRBD2 (5 bases). From germline, CDR1 is MNHEY and CDR2 SVGAGI. The germline V and J ends were trimmed by 3 bases and 3 bases, with 12 bases remaining between them. This CDR3 spans 14 amino acids. The CDR3 nucleotides read TGTGCCAGCAGTTATTCGGCGGGTTACTACGAGCAGTACTTC. Encoded protein: CASSYSAGYYEQYF.